This is a list of T cell receptor beta chains from one sample in a study of blood T cell repertoires in COVID-19. The method was immunoSEQ multiplex PCR; TCRdb's version includes in-frame clones alone and lacks a portion of them. This sample carries approximately 57,000 clones, roughly 82% of them seen once, and the ten largest clones take roughly 7.7%. The sample comprised peripheral blood. The source of these receptors is a woman of 80 years or more with acute or convalescent COVID-19. The CDR3 runs from the conserved cysteine through the conserved F or W. The D gene is left open where the match is weak. Size is stated for part of the rows, as once, few or many counts, or as a class when the clone is expanded.

clone_size	j_call	d_call	v_call	cdr3_aa	cdr3_nt
.	TRBJ1-1	.	TRBV19	CASSIRGNTEAFF	TGTGCCAGTAGTATAAGGGGGAACACTGAAGCTTTCTTT
.	TRBJ2-7	.	TRBV20-1	CSASYGVREQYF	TGCAGTGCTAGTTACGGAGTCCGCGAGCAGTACTTC
.	TRBJ2-7	TRBD1	TRBV7-9	CASSLRDRGWEQYF	TGTGCCAGCAGCTTACGGGACAGGGGTTGGGAGCAGTACTTC
.	TRBJ2-7	.	TRBV20-1	CSGEDNYEQYF	TGCAGTGGCGAGGATAACTACGAGCAGTACTTC
.	TRBJ1-1	.	TRBV5-1	CASSLGQGGTEAFF	TGCGCCAGCAGCTTAGGCCAGGGTGGCACTGAAGCTTTCTTT
.	TRBJ1-5	.	TRBV5-5	CASSLDSFNQPQHF	TGTGCCAGCAGCTTGGACAGTTTCAATCAGCCCCAGCATTTT
once	TRBJ2-5	TRBD1	TRBV30	CAWSSTGTGGWGTQYF	TGTGCCTGGAGTAGTACTGGGACAGGGGGCTGGGGGACCCAGTACTTC
.	TRBJ1-1	TRBD1	TRBV5-4	CASRDTRGYMNTEAFF	TGTGCCAGCAGGGATACCAGGGGGTACATGAACACTGAAGCTTTCTTT
few	TRBJ1-1	TRBD1	TRBV18	CASSPDRWNTEAFF	TGTGCCAGCTCACCGGACAGGTGGAACACTGAAGCTTTCTTT
.	TRBJ2-5	TRBD2	TRBV7-9	CASSFGLVETQYF	TGTGCCAGCAGCTTCGGACTAGTGGAGACCCAGTACTTC
few	TRBJ2-3	.	TRBV12-3/TRBV12-4	CASSSADTDTQYF	TGTGCCAGCAGTTCCGCAGACACAGATACGCAGTATTTT
.	TRBJ1-1	.	TRBV3-1/TRBV3-2	CASSQELGTWDTEAFF	TGTGCCAGCAGCCAAGAATTGGGGACTTGGGACACTGAAGCTTTCTTT
.	TRBJ2-7	.	TRBV19	CASSGRAYEQYF	TGTGCCAGTAGTGGCAGGGCTTACGAGCAGTACTTC
few	TRBJ1-1	.	TRBV5-1	CASSFQGMNTEAFF	TGCGCCAGCAGCTTTCAGGGAATGAACACTGAAGCTTTCTTT
.	TRBJ1-2	TRBD1	TRBV3-1/TRBV3-2	CASSQGTGGYGYTF	TGTGCCAGCAGCCAGGGGACAGGGGGGTATGGCTACACCTTC
.	TRBJ2-7	.	TRBV2	CASSLDMTVEKPYEQYF	TGTGCCAGCAGCCTCGATATGACAGTCGAAAAACCCTACGAGCAGTACTTC
.	TRBJ2-7	.	TRBV27	CASSLGPYRASSYEQYF	TGTGCCAGCAGTTTAGGGCCTTACAGGGCCAGCTCCTACGAGCAGTACTTC